Listed here are 17 T cell receptor beta chains from one sample, sequenced in a study of blood T cells in healthy people across ages (dated by TCRdb to about 2015). The library was built by means of 5' RACE. Instrument on record: Illumina HiSeq 2500. A second about 6 to 11 cycle PCR used a sample-barcoded 5' primer and a J-beta primer mix. The public reads were reprocessed in TCRdb via fastp at Q25 and MiXCR, keeping in-frame beta chains. Merged by CDR3 protein, the rows form single entries marked with the most common genes and DNA. The sample table records about 1.8 million distinct CDR3 sequences; around 50% of these occur just once. Around 2.1% of the sample is taken by the ten largest. Input material: blood. The receptors were sampled from a middle-aged woman in good health.

This clonotype occurred a few times. The J gene is TRBJ2-5, the V gene TRBV7-2; 7 positions agree with TRBD2. From germline, CDR1 is SGHTA and CDR2 FQGNSA. This CDR3 is 16 amino acids long. Unmatched junction bases numbered 12, after V lost 1 base and J lost 7 bases. CDR3 nucleotide sequence: TGTGCCAGCAGCTTAGTTGGGACCAGCGGGGTGGCGACCCAGTACTTC. Translation: CASSLVGTSGVATQYF.

This clonotype was detected ten times or more. The chain has TRBV4-3 and TRBJ2-5, with D uncertain. Germline CDR1 reads LGHNA; CDR2 reads YSLEER. Trimming removed 1 base from V and 0 bases from J, with 6 bases in between. This CDR3 has 14 residues. The DNA of the CDR3 is TGCGCCAGCAGCCAAGGTGTCAACCAAGAGACCCAGTACTTC. This encodes CASSQGVNQETQYF.

This clonotype was seen just once. The chain uses TRBV29-1 and TRBJ2-3; 10 positions match TRBD1. The V gene's germline CDR1 is SQVTM and CDR2 ANQGSEA. J lost 0 bases, V lost 7 bases, and 4 bases had no gene match. The CDR3 is 14 amino acids. DNA of the CDR3: TGCAGCGCCAGGACAGGGGGGAGCACAGATACGCAGTATTTT. Its translation is CSARTGGSTDTQYF.

This chain connects TRBV6-5 to TRBJ1-1; D is unclear. Trimming took 1 base from V and 0 from J, leaving 12 bases between them. CDR1 is MNHEY, CDR2 SVGAGI, per germline. The CDR3 runs to 16 residues. The CDR3 coding sequence is TGTGCCAGCAGTTACTGGGTCGGCAGCATGAACACTGAAGCTTTCTTT. This gives the protein CASSYWVGSMNTEAFF.

As concerns this clonotype: At one boundary the junction diverges from the germline segment, which might be a read error. The gene calls are TRBV7-6 and TRBJ2-7, with TRBD1 matching over 10 bases. The tail of the sequence fits TRBJ2-5 better, so the J call may be wrong. CDR3 size: 16 residues. The germline gives CDR1 SGHVS, CDR2 FNYEAQ. CDR3 bases: TGTACCAGCAGCCTTGGACAGGGGGTCCTAGGAGAGACCCAGTACTTC. This encodes CTSSLGQGVLGETQYF.

The V and J genes are TRBV28 and TRBJ1-1, with TRBD1 identical over 8 bases. The CDR3 has 13 residues. The germline V gene encodes CDR1 MDHEN and CDR2 SYDVKM. The V segment lost 10 bases and the J segment 3 bases; nucleotides outside the gene matches: 7. The CDR3 protein is CAIFEQGDTEAFF. CDR3 in DNA: TGTGCCATCTTTGAACAGGGGGACACTGAAGCTTTCTTT.

V is TRBV29-1 and J is TRBJ2-5, with TRBD2 identical over 8 bases. Germline V gene data show CDR1 as SQVTM and CDR2 as ANQGSEA. With V trimmed by 4 bases and J by 11 bases, 24 bases remained unmatched. The CDR3 length is 17 residues. The CDR3 protein is CSVVPGDLAGQINEQYF. In nucleotides, the CDR3 is TGCAGCGTTGTCCCAGGGGACCTAGCGGGCCAGATCAATGAGCAGTACTTC.

J is TRBJ1-5 and V is TRBV7-2; D is unresolved. V was clipped by 5 bases and J by 6 bases, with 17 bases between them. CDR3 length equals 15 residues. Germline-derived CDR1 and CDR2 are SGHTA and FQGNSA. CDR3 coding DNA: TGTGCCAGCAGCCAAAGGTCGGGTACGTTTCAGCCCCAGCATTTT. It translates to CASSQRSGTFQPQHF. Complete variable domain (other parts from reference TRBV7-2 and TRBJ1-5): GAGVSQSPSNKVTEKGKDVELRCDPISGHTALYWYRQSLGQGLEFLIYFQGNSAPDKSGLPSDRFSAERTGGSVSTLTIQRTQQEDSAVYLCASSQRSGTFQPQHFGDGTRLSIL.

CDR3 region: CASSQAEIYGYTF. The CDR3 DNA reads as TGTGCCAGCAGTCAAGCAGAAATCTATGGCTACACCTTC. The V gene is TRBV6-2 or TRBV6-3, the J gene TRBJ1-2; D remains unclear. The CDR3 has 13 amino acids. Trimming shortened V by 5 bases and J by 4 bases, and 11 bases separated the two germline ends. Germline lookup yields CDR1 MNHEY and CDR2 SVGEGT.

J is TRBJ1-2 and V is TRBV7-9; no clear D. The ends were cut back, 4 bases at V and 4 bases at J, with 13 bases in the middle. The CDR3 length is 14 residues. Germline CDR1 is SEHNR and CDR2 is FQNEAQ (reference sequence). The CDR3 loop is CASSSEGWPYGYTF. The CDR3 DNA is TGTGCCAGCAGCTCAGAAGGTTGGCCCTATGGCTACACCTTC. Variable domain in full (rest from reference TRBV7-9 and TRBJ1-2): DTGVSQNPRHKITKRGQNVTFRCDPISEHNRLYWYRQTLGQGPEFLTYFQNEAQLEKSRLLSDRFSAERPKGSFSTLEIQRTEQGDSAMYLCASSSEGWPYGYTFGSGTRLTVV.

This sequence joins TRBV10-3 and TRBJ2-7; tentatively, D is TRBD2 (7 bases). The CDR3 totals 14 residues. The germline V gene has CDR1 ENHRY and CDR2 SYGVKD. The V and J ends lost 4 bases and 2 bases respectively, with 12 bases between them. DNA of the CDR3: TGTGCCATCAGTGCTGGCGGGGGCGCCTACGAGCAGTACTTC. Translated, it gives CAISAGGGAYEQYF.

This clonotype was found a few times. The CDR3 coding sequence is TGCAGTGCCCACCGGGACAGGGGGCATCAGCCCCAGCATTTT. Residues: CSAHRDRGHQPQHF. The V call is TRBV20-1, the J call TRBJ1-5, with 12 bases that match TRBD1. The junction had 5 bases not matched to a gene; V was cut back by 6 bases and J by 5 bases. The CDR3 totals 14 residues. CDR1 and CDR2 (germline): DFQATT, SNEGSKA (reference sequence).

The chain couples TRBV7-2 to TRBJ2-7; 10 positions match TRBD2. CDR3 length equals 17 residues. In germline, CDR1 is SGHTA, CDR2 FQGNSA. After removal of 5 bases from V and 7 bases from J, the junction contained 17 bases not matched to a gene. The CDR3 sequence: CASSRGTSAFHVDEQYF. The CDR3 coding sequence is TGTGCCAGCAGCCGCGGGACTAGCGCTTTCCACGTGGATGAGCAGTACTTC.

This clonotype showed up just a few times. V usage is TRBV20-1 and J usage is TRBJ1-2; 7 nucleotides match TRBD1. This CDR3 contains 15 residues. Losses at the gene ends were 0 bases for V and 6 bases for J; bases not matched to a gene: 10. Germline V CDR1 and CDR2: DFQATT, SNEGSKA (reference sequence). The CDR3 sequence is CSARDDLAGTDGYTF. Here the CDR3 DNA reads TGCAGTGCTAGAGATGATTTAGCAGGGACAGATGGCTACACCTTC.

The chain carries TRBV7-9 and TRBJ1-2, with 8 bases aligning to TRBD1. J gave up 8 bases and V 1 base, and 12 bases lay outside the gene matches. The CDR3 totals 16 residues. Germline values: CDR1 SEHNR, CDR2 FQNEAQ (reference sequence). CDR3 loop: CASSLEARTGMAGYTF. In nucleotides, the CDR3 is TGTGCCAGCAGCTTAGAAGCCCGGACAGGGATGGCGGGCTACACCTTC.

With regard to this clonotype: It may be a read error: a sequence one base away is much more abundant. The chain recombines TRBV4-3 with TRBJ2-6; weak D call: TRBD1 (7 bases). The length of the CDR3 is 15 residues. Germline loops: CDR1 LGHNA, CDR2 YSLEER. In DNA, the CDR3 is TGCGCCAGCAGCCAAGATGCCAGGGGGGCCAGCGTCCTGACTTTC. Its protein product is CASSQDARGASVLTF.

V gene TRBV6-1 combines with J gene TRBJ1-2, with a tentative D call TRBD1 (6 bases). The germline V gene encodes CDR1 MNHNS and CDR2 SASEGT. V lost 6 bases to trimming and J lost 8 bases, with 22 bases between them. This CDR3 spans 15 amino acids. As DNA, the CDR3 is TGTGCCAGCAGCCAGGGGAGTGCCAGTCGCGCGGGCTACACCTTC. Protein sequence: CASSQGSASRAGYTF.